The 13 T cell receptor beta chains listed next were all sequenced from one sample in a study of control samples from healthy donors and cancer patients. TCRdb's copy holds only in-frame clones and misses some; the assay was immunoSEQ multiplex PCR. Of fewer than 95,000 clones in the sample, about nine tenths were seen once. Sequenced: blood. Receptor source: a man younger than 45 in good health.

The V and J genes are TRBV5-6 and TRBJ2-7, with D tentatively TRBD2 (5 bases). Germline CDR1 SGHDT, CDR2 YYEEEE. This CDR3 is built from 16 residues. Trimming left V 7 bases short and J 0 bases short, with 20 bases between. The chain's CDR3 is CASERRMVGRSYEQYF. CDR3 bases: TGTGCCAGCGAACGGAGGATGGTTGGCCGCTCCTACGAGCAGTACTTC.

CDR3 in DNA: TGTGCCAGCAGCTTCGGCTCCCACTCTGGAAACACCATATATTTT. It is translated as CASSFGSHSGNTIYF. This chain connects TRBV7-2 to TRBJ1-3; no clear D. The CDR3 is 15 amino acids. Looked up from germline, CDR1 is SGHTA and CDR2 is FQGNSA. The V and J ends lost 3 bases and 0 bases respectively, with 9 bases between them.

V is TRBV9 and J is TRBJ2-2, with 8 bases identical to TRBD2. V lost 6 bases, J lost 4 bases, and 11 bases stayed unmatched. Germline values: CDR1 SGDLS, CDR2 YYNGEE. The CDR3 loop spans 16 amino acids. The CDR3 sequence: CASKPGGQEGTGELFF. Written as DNA, the CDR3 is TGTGCCAGCAAGCCGGGGGGGCAAGAGGGCACCGGGGAGCTGTTTTTT.

This sequence joins TRBV7-6 and TRBJ2-2; possibly TRBD1 for D (6 bases). CDR3 size: 17 residues. V gave up 5 bases and J gave up 2 bases, with 18 bases separating them. The V gene's germline CDR1 is SGHVS and CDR2 FNYEAQ. For the CDR3, the DNA is TGTGCCAGCAGCCCCACCTCGGGGACATTTAACACCGGGGAGCTGTTTTTT. Encoded protein: CASSPTSGTFNTGELFF.

V is TRBV4-2 and J is TRBJ2-1; 8 bases line up with TRBD2. V lost 4 bases and J lost 7; bases outside the gene matches: 3. This CDR3 spans 13 amino acids. CDR1 LGHNA and CDR2 YNFKEQ come from the germline V gene. DNA of the CDR3: TGTGCCAGCAGCCGATCTAGCGGGAATGAGCAGTTCTTC. Protein sequence: CASSRSSGNEQFF.

V is TRBV7-2 and J is TRBJ2-5; D perhaps matches TRBD2 (7 bases). Trimming pared 3 bases from V and 5 bases from J, leaving 13 bases between. Germline V gene lookup returns CDR1 SGHTA and CDR2 FQGNSA. The CDR3 is 14 residues long. Here the CDR3 DNA reads TGTGCCAGCAGCTTTAACGGGGGGCTTGAGACCCAGTACTTC. This sequence encodes CASSFNGGLETQYF. Combining the CDR3 with reference TRBV7-2 and TRBJ2-5 gives the whole variable domain GAGVSQSPSNKVTEKGKDVELRCDPISGHTALYWYRQSLGQGLEFLIYFQGNSAPDKSGLPSDRFSAERTGGSVSTLTIQRTQQEDSAVYLCASSFNGGLETQYFGPGTRLLVL.

The chain recombines TRBV7-9 with TRBJ2-5; 7 bases are shared with TRBD2. Germline CDR1 is SEHNR and CDR2 is FQNEAQ (reference sequence). The trim removed 3 bases at V and 2 bases at J, leaving 6 bases unmatched. The CDR3 has 15 residues. Here the CDR3 reads CASSFLAAVQETQYF. In nucleotides, the CDR3 is TGTGCCAGCAGCTTTCTAGCGGCAGTGCAAGAGACCCAGTACTTC. Looking up the rest from reference TRBV7-9 and TRBJ2-5 gives the full variable domain: DTGVSQNPRHKITKRGQNVTFRCDPISEHNRLYWYRQTLGQGPEFLTYFQNEAQLEKSRLLSDRFSAERPKGSFSTLEIQRTEQGDSAMYLCASSFLAAVQETQYFGPGTRLLVL.

The genes are TRBV6-1 and TRBJ1-2, with no clear D. Germline V lookup: CDR1 MNHNS, CDR2 SASEGT. The CDR3 runs 15 residues. V gave up 0 bases and J gave up 9 bases, with 17 bases separating them. The DNA for the CDR3 is TGTGCCAGCAGTGAAGCCGTTTCCGGGCCCCGAAGCTACACCTTC. Protein: CASSEAVSGPRSYTF.

The gene calls are TRBV5-1 and TRBJ1-6; D is unclear. The CDR3 is made up of 16 amino acids. V gave up 5 bases and J gave up 6 bases, with 18 bases separating them. Germline V gene data show CDR1 as SGHRS and CDR2 as YFSETQ. CDR3 region: CASRGGLLGGNSPLHF. The DNA for the CDR3 is TGCGCCAGCAGAGGCGGGCTACTGGGAGGTAATTCACCCCTCCACTTT.

V is TRBV6-4 and J is TRBJ2-7; possibly TRBD1 for D (6 bases). The V end was cut by 3 bases, the J end by 4 bases, with 13 bases between. From germline, CDR1 is MRHNA and CDR2 SNTAGT. The CDR3 spans 14 residues. This chain's CDR3 is CASSEYRERYEQYV. CDR3 in DNA: TGTGCCAGCAGTGAATACAGGGAACGGTACGAGCAGTACGTC.

The chain uses TRBV10-3 and TRBJ1-2, with D possibly TRBD1 on 6 matching bases. CDR1 is ENHRY, CDR2 SYGVKD, per germline. V was pared by 10 bases and J by 1 base, with 19 bases between. The CDR3 contains 15 residues. The CDR3 protein is CATRTASNINYGYTF. CDR3 nucleotide sequence: TGTGCCACCAGGACAGCTTCAAACATTAACTATGGCTACACCTTC.

This chain connects TRBV10-3 to TRBJ2-5; 7 bases line up with TRBD2. CDR3 length: 16 residues. Losses at the gene ends were 1 base for V and 4 bases for J; bases not matched to a gene: 9. Germline assignment: CDR1 ENHRY and CDR2 SYGVKD. The CDR3 spells CAISEFERGGRETQYF. DNA for the CDR3: TGTGCCATCAGTGAGTTCGAGCGGGGCGGTCGAGAGACCCAGTACTTC.

The V call is TRBV5-6, the J call TRBJ1-5; D not resolved. The V and J ends lost 1 base and 4 bases respectively, with 6 bases between them. This CDR3 region has 13 residues. Germline-derived CDR1 and CDR2 are SGHDT and YYEEEE. CDR3 amino acids: CASSLLGNQPQHF. For the CDR3, the DNA is TGTGCCAGCAGCTTGTTGGGAAATCAGCCCCAGCATTTT.